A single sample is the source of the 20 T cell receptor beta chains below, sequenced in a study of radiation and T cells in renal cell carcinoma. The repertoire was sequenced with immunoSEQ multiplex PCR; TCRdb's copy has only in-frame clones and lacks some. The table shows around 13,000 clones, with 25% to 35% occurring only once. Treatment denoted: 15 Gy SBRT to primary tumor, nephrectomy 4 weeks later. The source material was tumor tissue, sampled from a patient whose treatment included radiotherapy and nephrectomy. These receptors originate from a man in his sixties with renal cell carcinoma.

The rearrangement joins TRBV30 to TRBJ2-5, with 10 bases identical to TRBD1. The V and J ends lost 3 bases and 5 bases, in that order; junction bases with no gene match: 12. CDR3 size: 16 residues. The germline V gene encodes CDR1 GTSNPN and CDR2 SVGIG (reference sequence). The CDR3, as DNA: TGTGCCTGGAGAGGGGACAGGGGCCTCTTGGGGGAGACCCAGTACTTC. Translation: CAWRGDRGLLGETQYF.

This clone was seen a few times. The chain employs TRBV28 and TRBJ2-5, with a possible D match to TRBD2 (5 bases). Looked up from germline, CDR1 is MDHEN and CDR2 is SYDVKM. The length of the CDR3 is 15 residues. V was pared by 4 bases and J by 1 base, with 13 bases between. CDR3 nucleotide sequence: TGTGCCAGCAGTTCGGTGTACCGGGGCCAAGAGACCCAGTACTTC. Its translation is CASSSVYRGQETQYF.

The CDR3 spells CASSISGGETQYF. CDR3 nucleotides: TGTGCCAGCAGCATTAGCGGAGGGGAAACCCAGTACTTC. The chain joins TRBV11-3 to TRBJ2-5; a possible D gene is TRBD2 (6 bases). This CDR3 spans 13 amino acids. CDR1 SGHNT and CDR2 YENEEA come from the germline V gene. The ends were cut back, 5 bases at V and 8 bases at J, with 15 bases in the middle.

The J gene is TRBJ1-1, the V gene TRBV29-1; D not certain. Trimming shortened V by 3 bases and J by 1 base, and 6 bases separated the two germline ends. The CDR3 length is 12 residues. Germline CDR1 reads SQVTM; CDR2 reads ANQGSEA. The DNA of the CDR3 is TGCAGCGTTGAGAACAGGAACACTGAAGCTTTCTTT. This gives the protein CSVENRNTEAFF.

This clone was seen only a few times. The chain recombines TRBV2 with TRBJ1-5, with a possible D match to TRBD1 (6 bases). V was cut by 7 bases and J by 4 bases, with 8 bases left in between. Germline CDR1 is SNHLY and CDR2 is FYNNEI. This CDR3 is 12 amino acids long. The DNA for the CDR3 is TGTGCCAGCAACCAGGGGAATCAGCCCCAGCATTTT. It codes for CASNQGNQPQHF. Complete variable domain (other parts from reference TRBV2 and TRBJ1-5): EPEVTQTPSHQVTQMGQEVILRCVPISNHLYFYWYRQILGQKVEFLVSFYNNEISEKSEIFDDQFSVERPDGSNFTLKIRSTKLEDSAMYFCASNQGNQPQHFGDGTRLSIL.

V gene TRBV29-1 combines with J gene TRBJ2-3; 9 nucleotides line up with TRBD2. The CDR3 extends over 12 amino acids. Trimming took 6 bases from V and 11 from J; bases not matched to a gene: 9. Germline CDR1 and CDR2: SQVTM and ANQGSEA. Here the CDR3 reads CSVAPSSGVQYF. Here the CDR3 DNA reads TGCAGCGTCGCCCCCTCTAGCGGGGTGCAGTATTTT.

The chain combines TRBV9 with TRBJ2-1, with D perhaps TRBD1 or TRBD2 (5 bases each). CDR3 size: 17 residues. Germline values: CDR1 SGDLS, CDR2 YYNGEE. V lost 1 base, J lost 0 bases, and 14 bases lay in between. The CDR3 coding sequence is TGTGCCAGCAGCGTACGGCCGGGGCCGAGCTCCTACAATGAGCAGTTCTTC. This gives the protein CASSVRPGPSSYNEQFF.

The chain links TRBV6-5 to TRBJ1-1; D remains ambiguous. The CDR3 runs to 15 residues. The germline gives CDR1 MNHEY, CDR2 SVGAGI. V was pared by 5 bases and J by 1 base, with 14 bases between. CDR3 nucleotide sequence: TGTGCCAGCAGTCGCAACGAGGTTACGAACACTGAAGCTTTCTTT. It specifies CASSRNEVTNTEAFF.

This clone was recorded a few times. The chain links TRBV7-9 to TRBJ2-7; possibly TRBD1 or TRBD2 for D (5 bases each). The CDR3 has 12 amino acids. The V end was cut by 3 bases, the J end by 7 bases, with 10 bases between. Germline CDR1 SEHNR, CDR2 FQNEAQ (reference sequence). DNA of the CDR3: TGTGCCAGCAGCTTTGACAGCGGTGAGCAGTACGTC. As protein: CASSFDSGEQYV.

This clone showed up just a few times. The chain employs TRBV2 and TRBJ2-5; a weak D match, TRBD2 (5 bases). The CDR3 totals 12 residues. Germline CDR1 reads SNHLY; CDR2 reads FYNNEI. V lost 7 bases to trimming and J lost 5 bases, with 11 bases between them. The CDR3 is CASTGNRETQYF. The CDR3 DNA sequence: TGTGCCAGCACGGGGAATAGGGAGACCCAGTACTTC.

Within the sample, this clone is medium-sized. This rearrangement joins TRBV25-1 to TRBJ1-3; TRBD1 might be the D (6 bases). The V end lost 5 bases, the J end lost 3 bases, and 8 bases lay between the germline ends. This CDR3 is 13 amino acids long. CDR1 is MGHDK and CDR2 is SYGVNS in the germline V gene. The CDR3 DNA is TGTGCCAGCAGTACAGGGATTGGAAACACCATATATTTT. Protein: CASSTGIGNTIYF.

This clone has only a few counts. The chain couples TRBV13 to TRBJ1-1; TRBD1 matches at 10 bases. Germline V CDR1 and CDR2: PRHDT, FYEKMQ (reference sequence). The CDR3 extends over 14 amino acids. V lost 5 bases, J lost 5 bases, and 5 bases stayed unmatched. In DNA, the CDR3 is TGTGCCAGCAGCCGGACAGGGGGGAGGACTGAAGCTTTCTTT. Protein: CASSRTGGRTEAFF.

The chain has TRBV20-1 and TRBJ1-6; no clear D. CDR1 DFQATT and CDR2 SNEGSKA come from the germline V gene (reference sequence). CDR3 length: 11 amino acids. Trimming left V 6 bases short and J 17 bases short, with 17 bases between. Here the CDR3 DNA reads TGCAGTGCGAGGGCCCCAAATGCCATCCACTTT. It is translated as CSARAPNAIHF.

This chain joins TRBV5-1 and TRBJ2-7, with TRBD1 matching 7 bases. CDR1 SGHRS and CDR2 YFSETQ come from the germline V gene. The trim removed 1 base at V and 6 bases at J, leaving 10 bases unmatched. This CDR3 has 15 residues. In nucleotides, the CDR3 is TGCGCCAGCAGCTTGCGGAAGGGGGCCCTTCTCGAGCAGTACGTC. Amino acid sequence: CASSLRKGALLEQYV.

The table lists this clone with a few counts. The CDR3 sequence: CASRKTRGRNNEQFF. The CDR3 nucleotides read TGTGCCAGTAGGAAGACAAGGGGGCGCAACAATGAGCAGTTCTTC. The genes are TRBV19 and TRBJ2-1, with 7 bases lining up with TRBD1. This CDR3 is 15 amino acids long. V lost 6 bases to trimming and J lost 5 bases; unmatched junction nucleotides: 10. The germline V gene has CDR1 LNHDA and CDR2 SQIVND (reference sequence).

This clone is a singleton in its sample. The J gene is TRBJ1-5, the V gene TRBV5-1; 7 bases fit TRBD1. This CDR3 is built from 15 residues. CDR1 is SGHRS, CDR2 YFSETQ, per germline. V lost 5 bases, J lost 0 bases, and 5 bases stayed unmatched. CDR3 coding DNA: TGCGCCAGCAGGCTGACAGGGAATAGCAATCAGCCCCAGCATTTT. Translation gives CASRLTGNSNQPQHF.

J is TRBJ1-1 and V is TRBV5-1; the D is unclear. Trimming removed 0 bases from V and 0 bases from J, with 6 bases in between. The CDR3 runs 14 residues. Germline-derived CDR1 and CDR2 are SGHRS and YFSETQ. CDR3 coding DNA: TGCGCCAGCAGCTTGGCGGGGATGAACACTGAAGCTTTCTTT. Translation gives CASSLAGMNTEAFF.

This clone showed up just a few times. The CDR3: CASSRDRVGNTIYF. The CDR3 nucleotides read TGTGCCAGCAGCCGGGACAGGGTAGGAAACACCATATATTTT. The V and J genes are TRBV7-8 and TRBJ1-3; TRBD1 matches 9 bases. The CDR3 loop spans 14 amino acids. The V gene end was trimmed by 5 bases and the J gene end by 4 bases; junction bases not matched to a gene: 3. Looked up from germline, CDR1 is SGHVS and CDR2 is FQNEAQ.

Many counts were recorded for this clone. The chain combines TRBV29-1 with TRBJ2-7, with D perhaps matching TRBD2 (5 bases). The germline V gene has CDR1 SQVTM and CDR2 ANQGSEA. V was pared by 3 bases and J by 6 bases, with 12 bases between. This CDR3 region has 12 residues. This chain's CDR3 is CSVDGPRGEQYF. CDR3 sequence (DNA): TGCAGCGTTGATGGCCCTCGGGGCGAGCAGTACTTC.

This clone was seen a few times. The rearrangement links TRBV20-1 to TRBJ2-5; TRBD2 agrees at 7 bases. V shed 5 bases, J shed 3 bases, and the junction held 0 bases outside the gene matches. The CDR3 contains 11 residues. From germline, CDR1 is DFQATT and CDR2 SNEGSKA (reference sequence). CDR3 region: CSAGLEETQYF. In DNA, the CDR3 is TGCAGTGCTGGACTAGAAGAGACCCAGTACTTC.